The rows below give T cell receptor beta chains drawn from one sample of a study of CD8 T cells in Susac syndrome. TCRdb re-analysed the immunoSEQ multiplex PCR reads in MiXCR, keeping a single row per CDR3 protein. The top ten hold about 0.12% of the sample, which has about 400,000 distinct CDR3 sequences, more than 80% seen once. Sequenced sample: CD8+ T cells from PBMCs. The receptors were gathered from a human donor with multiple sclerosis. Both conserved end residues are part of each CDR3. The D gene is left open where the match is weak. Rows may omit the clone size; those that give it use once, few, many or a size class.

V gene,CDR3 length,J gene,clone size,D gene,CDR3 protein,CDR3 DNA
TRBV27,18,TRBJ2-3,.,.,CASSLDFRGLGSWDTQYF,TGTGCCAGCAGTTTAGACTTTCGGGGACTTGGGAGCTGGGATACGCAGTATTTT
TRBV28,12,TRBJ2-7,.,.,CASSLGTGEQYF,TGTGCCAGCAGTCTGGGGACGGGTGAGCAGTACTTC
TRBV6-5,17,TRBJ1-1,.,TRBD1,CASSLPPLGTANTEAFF,TGTGCCAGCAGTTTGCCCCCTCTGGGGACAGCGAACACTGAAGCTTTCTTT
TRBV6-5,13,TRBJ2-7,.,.,CASSLGTSGEQYF,TGTGCCAGCAGTTTGGGGACGTCGGGGGAGCAGTACTTC
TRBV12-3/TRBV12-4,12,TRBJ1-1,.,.,CASSLITMEAFF,TGTGCCAGCAGTTTAATCACCATGGAAGCTTTCTTT
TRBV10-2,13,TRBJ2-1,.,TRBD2,CATGLAVYNEQFF,TGCGCCACCGGACTAGCAGTCTACAATGAGCAGTTCTTC
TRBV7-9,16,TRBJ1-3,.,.,CASSFLGAQGGNTIYF,TGTGCCAGCAGCTTCCTAGGGGCCCAAGGGGGAAACACCATATATTTT
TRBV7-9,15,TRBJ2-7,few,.,CASSPRDGRSYEQYF,TGTGCCAGCAGCCCCCGGGACGGAAGATCCTACGAGCAGTACTTC
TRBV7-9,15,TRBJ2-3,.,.,CASSLEMKYTDTQYF,TGTGCCAGCAGCTTAGAAATGAAATACACAGATACGCAGTATTTT
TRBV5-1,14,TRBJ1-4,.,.,CASTTGTENEKLFF,TGCGCCAGCACCACCGGGACGGAGAATGAAAAACTGTTTTTT
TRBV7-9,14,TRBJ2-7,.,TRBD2,CASTHHGGNYEQYF,TGTGCCAGCACCCACCACGGGGGGAACTACGAGCAGTACTTC
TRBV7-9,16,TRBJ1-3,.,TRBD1,CASSSTGPTIGNTIYF,TGTGCCAGCAGCTCGACAGGGCCTACCATCGGAAACACCATATATTTT
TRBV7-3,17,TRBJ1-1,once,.,CASSLTGREAGRTEAFF,TGTGCCAGCAGCTTAACGGGGAGGGAGGCGGGTCGCACTGAAGCTTTCTTT
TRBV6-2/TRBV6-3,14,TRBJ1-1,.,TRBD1,CASSYGQGLTEAFF,TGTGCCAGCAGTTATGGACAGGGACTAACTGAAGCTTTCTTT
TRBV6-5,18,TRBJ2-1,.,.,CASSYSRATKFSYNEQFF,TGTGCCAGCAGTTACTCCCGGGCCACCAAATTCTCCTACAATGAGCAGTTCTTC
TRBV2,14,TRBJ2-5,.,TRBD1,CASRELTGGETQYF,TGTGCCAGCAGGGAACTGACAGGGGGAGAGACCCAGTACTTC
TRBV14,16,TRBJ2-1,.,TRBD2,CASSTLAGVHHNEQFF,TGTGCCAGCAGCACCTTAGCGGGAGTTCACCACAATGAGCAGTTCTTC
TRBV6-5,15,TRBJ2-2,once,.,CASGYGVTDTGELFF,TGTGCCAGCGGTTACGGGGTTACGGACACCGGGGAGCTGTTTTTT
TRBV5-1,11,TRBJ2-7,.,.,CASSGDIEQYF,TGCGCCAGCAGCGGTGACATTGAGCAGTACTTC
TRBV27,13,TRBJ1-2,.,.,CASGTGAGYGYTF,TGTGCCAGCGGTACAGGTGCGGGCTATGGCTACACCTTC
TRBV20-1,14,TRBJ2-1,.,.,CSARAGYSYNEQFF,TGCAGTGCTAGAGCGGGCTACTCCTACAATGAGCAGTTCTTC
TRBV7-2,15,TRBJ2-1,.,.,CASSFLAAEYNEQFF,TGTGCCAGCAGCTTCTTAGCGGCAGAATACAATGAGCAGTTCTTC
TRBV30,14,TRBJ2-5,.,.,CAWSVSSGQETQYF,TGTGCCTGGAGTGTATCAAGCGGCCAAGAGACCCAGTACTTC
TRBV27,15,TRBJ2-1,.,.,CASGPGLAGNNEQFF,TGTGCCAGCGGCCCGGGTCTTGCCGGGAACAATGAGCAGTTCTTC
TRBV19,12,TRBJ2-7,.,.,CASSSWDYEQYF,TGTGCCAGTAGTAGTTGGGATTACGAGCAGTACTTC
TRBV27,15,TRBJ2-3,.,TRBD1,CASSSVGQGALTQYF,TGTGCCAGCAGTTCAGTCGGACAGGGGGCACTTACGCAGTATTTT
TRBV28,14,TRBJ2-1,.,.,CASSWGEFPNEQFF,TGTGCCAGCAGTTGGGGGGAGTTCCCGAATGAGCAGTTCTTC
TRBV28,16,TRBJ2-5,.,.,CASSPRRDPETQTQYF,TGTGCCAGCAGCCCTCGGCGGGACCCAGAGACCCAGACCCAGTACTTC
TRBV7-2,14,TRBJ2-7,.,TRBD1,CASSGWDRPYEQYF,TGTGCCAGCAGCGGATGGGACAGACCCTACGAGCAGTACTTC
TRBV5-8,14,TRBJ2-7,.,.,CASSLEQGTYEQYF,TGTGCCAGCAGCTTGGAGCAGGGGACCTACGAGCAGTACTTC
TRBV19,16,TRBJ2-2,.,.,CASRPPSETNTGELFF,TGTGCCAGTAGACCTCCTAGCGAGACGAACACCGGGGAGCTGTTTTTT
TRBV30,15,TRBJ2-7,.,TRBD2,CAWSPGTSVPYEQYF,TGTGCCTGGAGTCCCGGGACTAGCGTGCCCTACGAGCAGTACTTC
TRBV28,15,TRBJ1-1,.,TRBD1,CASRAGDRVNTEAFF,TGTGCCAGCCGGGCGGGGGACAGGGTGAACACTGAAGCTTTCTTT
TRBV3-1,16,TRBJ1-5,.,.,CASSQDGGGFGQPQHF,TGTGCCAGCAGCCAAGACGGGGGGGGATTCGGCCAGCCCCAGCATTTT
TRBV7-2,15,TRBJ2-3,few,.,CASSLTGASTDTQYF,TGTGCCAGCAGCTTAACCGGGGCGAGCACAGATACGCAGTATTTT
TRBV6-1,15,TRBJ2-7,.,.,CASSVPRGGSYEQYF,TGTGCCAGCAGTGTCCCCAGGGGGGGTAGCTACGAGCAGTACTTC
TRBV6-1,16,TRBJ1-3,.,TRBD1,CASRGPGQGAGNTIYF,TGTGCCAGCAGGGGCCCGGGACAGGGGGCTGGAAACACCATATATTTT
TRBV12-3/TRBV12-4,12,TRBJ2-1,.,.,CASSLVRNEQFF,TGTGCCAGCAGTTTAGTCCGAAATGAGCAGTTCTTC
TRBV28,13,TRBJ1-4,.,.,CASSLMQGEKLFF,TGTGCCAGCAGTTTAATGCAGGGGGAAAAACTGTTTTTT
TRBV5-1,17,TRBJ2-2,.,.,CASSSAPLTSNTGELFF,TGCGCCAGCAGCTCTGCCCCTCTTACGTCGAACACCGGGGAGCTGTTTTTT
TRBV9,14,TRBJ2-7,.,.,CASSVEGHSYEQYF,TGTGCCAGCAGCGTAGAAGGACACTCCTACGAGCAGTACTTC
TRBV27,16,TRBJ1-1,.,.,CASSLQGIEGHTEAFF,TGTGCCAGCAGTTTACAGGGGATAGAGGGTCACACTGAAGCTTTCTTT
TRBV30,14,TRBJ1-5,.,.,CAWSEGTSNQPQHF,TGTGCCTGGAGTGAGGGCACCAGCAATCAGCCCCAGCATTTT
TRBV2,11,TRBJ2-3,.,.,CATRDGSTQYF,TGTGCCACCAGGGATGGGAGTACGCAGTATTTT
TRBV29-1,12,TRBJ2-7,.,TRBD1,CSVVGGTYEQYF,TGCAGCGTTGTAGGGGGCACCTACGAGCAGTACTTC
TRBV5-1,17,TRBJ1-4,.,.,CASSLRSPTFANEKLFF,TGCGCCAGCAGCTTGCGGTCTCCAACGTTCGCTAATGAAAAACTGTTTTTT
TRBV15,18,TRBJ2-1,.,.,CATSRALGGVELKNEQFF,TGTGCCACCAGCAGAGCTTTGGGTGGAGTAGAGCTAAAAAATGAGCAGTTCTTC
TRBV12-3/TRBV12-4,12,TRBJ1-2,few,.,CASSPGLYGYTF,TGTGCCAGCAGTCCCGGGCTTTATGGCTACACCTTC
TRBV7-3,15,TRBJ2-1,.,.,CASSLPRDGNNEQFF,TGTGCCAGCAGCCTCCCCCGGGACGGTAACAATGAGCAGTTCTTC
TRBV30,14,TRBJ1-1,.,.,CAWSVGGLYTEAFF,TGTGCCTGGAGTGTAGGGGGTTTGTACACTGAAGCTTTCTTT
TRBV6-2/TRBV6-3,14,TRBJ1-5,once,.,CASTTWGSNQPQHF,TGTGCCAGTACAACATGGGGTAGCAATCAGCCCCAGCATTTT
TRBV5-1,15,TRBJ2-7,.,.,CASSPQEGIPYEQYF,TGCGCCAGCAGTCCACAAGAGGGGATACCTTACGAGCAGTACTTC
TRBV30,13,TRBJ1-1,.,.,CAWTGTVNTEAFF,TGTGCCTGGACCGGGACGGTGAACACTGAAGCTTTCTTT